This T cell receptor (beta chain) was sequenced for a study of shared clonotypes between healthy human individuals. Study at large: Every donor yielded three CD4 naive, three CD4 memory, two CD8 naive and one CD8 memory plate. Study-wide results and limits: Shared clonotypes across all four donors exceeded non-shared ones in generation probability.

Concerning this clone: As yet, its antigen is unknown. The sample carries other DNA sequences with the same CDR3.

Generated by immunoSEQ multiplex PCR, the TCRdb table keeps only in-frame clones and is missing some. The repertoire holds around 2.1 million clones, with 85% to 95% as singletons. Terminally differentiated effector memory CD45RA+ cells were excluded from the naive CD8 cells, which were CD45RO-negative and positively selected for CCR7. Sequenced: naive CD8+ T cells from PBMCs. The origin of this receptor is a man aged 18 to 35 in good health. Some clones in this sample may be carry-over from other donors' samples.

The DNA for the CDR3 is TGTGCCAGCAGCTTAGCCGAATCCTACGAGCAGTACTTC. It codes for CASSLAESYEQYF. The chain employs TRBV5-6 and TRBJ2-7, with D uncertain. This CDR3 has 13 amino acids. Germline V gives CDR1 SGHDT, CDR2 YYEEEE. V was shortened by 2 bases and J by 1 base, with 7 bases between the two germline ends.